This T cell receptor beta chain was recorded in a study of naive and memory T cell subsets. Study-level points and caveats: A clonotype means one alpha or beta sequence, not an alpha/beta pair.

V trimming: 0 bases; J trimming: 5 bases; junction bases outside the gene matches: 4. This CDR3 spans 14 amino acids. Germline V gene data show CDR1 as SGHNT and CDR2 as YYREEE (reference sequence). With respect to this clonotype: Its antigen is currently unknown.

The beta constant-region primer was an equimolar mix of two oligonucleotides covering TRBC1 and TRBC2. Four rounds of PCR amplified the ligated cDNA using nested alpha and beta constant-region primers plus SP2. MiXCR, run by TCRdb on the UMI-ligation and nested PCR reads, gives a single entry per CDR3 protein. The sample has approximately 89,000 distinct CDR3 sequences; more than 6.5% are singletons. The chain links TRBV5-4 to TRBJ2-5; 7 bases agree with TRBD2. This clonotype was sampled from a human donor in good health. The specimen sequenced was central memory CD4+ T cells from blood. The CDR3 here is CASSLELAKETQYF. The CDR3 DNA is TGTGCCAGCAGCTTGGAACTAGCGAAGGAGACCCAGTACTTC. Looking up the rest from reference TRBV5-4 and TRBJ2-5 gives the full variable domain: ETGVTQSPTHLIKTRGQQVTLRCSSQSGHNTVSWYQQALGQGPQFIFQYYREEENGRGNFPPRFSGLQFPNYSSELNVNALELDDSALYLCASSLELAKETQYFGPGTRLLVL.